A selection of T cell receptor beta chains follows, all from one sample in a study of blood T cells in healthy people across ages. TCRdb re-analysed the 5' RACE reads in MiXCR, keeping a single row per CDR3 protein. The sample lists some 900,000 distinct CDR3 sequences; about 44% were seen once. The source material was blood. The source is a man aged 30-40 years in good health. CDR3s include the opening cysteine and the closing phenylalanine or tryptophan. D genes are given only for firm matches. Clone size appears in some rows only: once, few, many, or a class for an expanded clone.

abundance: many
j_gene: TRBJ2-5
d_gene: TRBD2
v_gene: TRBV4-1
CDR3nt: TGCGCCAGCAGCCAAGAAGGCGGGGGGCAAGAGACCCAGTACTTC
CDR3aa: CASSQEGGGQETQYF

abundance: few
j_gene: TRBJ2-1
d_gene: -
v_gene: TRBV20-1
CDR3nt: TGCAGTGCTAGAGAAGGGGGGGCTTACTACAATGAGCAGTTCTTC
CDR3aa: CSAREGGAYYNEQFF

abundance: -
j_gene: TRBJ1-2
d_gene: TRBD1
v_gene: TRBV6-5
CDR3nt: TGTGCCAGCAGTTCAGGGGGGTTCAGCTACACCTTC
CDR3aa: CASSSGGFSYTF

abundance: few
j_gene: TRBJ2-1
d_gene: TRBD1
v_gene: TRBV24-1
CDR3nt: TGTGCCACCAGTGGCCGGGACAGGGGATCCTACAATGAGCAGTTCTTC
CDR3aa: CATSGRDRGSYNEQFF

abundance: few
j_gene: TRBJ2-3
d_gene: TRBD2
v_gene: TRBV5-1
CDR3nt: TGCGCCAGCAGCTACCTAGCCAGCGGGGGAGGTAGCACAGATACGCAGTATTTT
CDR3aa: CASSYLASGGGSTDTQYF

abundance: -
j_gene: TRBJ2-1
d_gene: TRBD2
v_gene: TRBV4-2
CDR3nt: TGTGCCAGCAGGCGGACTAGCGGGGGGGACCCCTACAATGAGCAGTTCTTC
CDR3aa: CASRRTSGGDPYNEQFF

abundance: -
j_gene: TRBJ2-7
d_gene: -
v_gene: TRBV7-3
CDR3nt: TGTGCCAGCAGACCACCCCAGGGAAACGAGCAGTACTTC
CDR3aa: CASRPPQGNEQYF

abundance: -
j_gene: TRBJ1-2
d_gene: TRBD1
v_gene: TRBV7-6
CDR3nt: TGTGCCAGCACCCCAGTGGGACAGCCCTATGGCTACACCTTC
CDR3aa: CASTPVGQPYGYTF

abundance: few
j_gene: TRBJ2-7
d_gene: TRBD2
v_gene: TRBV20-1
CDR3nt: TGCAGTGCTAGAGATCTAGCGGGGGCCGCGGGGGGGTACGAGCAGTACTTC
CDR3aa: CSARDLAGAAGGYEQYF

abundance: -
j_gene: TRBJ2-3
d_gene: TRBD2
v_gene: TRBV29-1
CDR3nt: TGCAGCGTTACTAGCGGGGTATATACGCAGTATTTT
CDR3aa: CSVTSGVYTQYF

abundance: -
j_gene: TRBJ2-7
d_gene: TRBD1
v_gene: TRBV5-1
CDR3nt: TGCGCCGGCAGTCTGGGGACAGGAAGTAGCTCCTACGAGCAGTACTTC
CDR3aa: CAGSLGTGSSSYEQYF

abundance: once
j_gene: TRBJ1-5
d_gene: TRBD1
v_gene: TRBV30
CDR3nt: TGTGCCTGGAGTTCCGGGACAGGGTACGGCAATCAGCCCCAGCATTTT
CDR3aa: CAWSSGTGYGNQPQHF

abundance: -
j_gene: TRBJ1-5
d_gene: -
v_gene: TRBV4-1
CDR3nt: TGCGCCAGCAGCCAGACCCTAGTTATCGATGGTAGCAATCAGCCCCAGCATTTT
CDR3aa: CASSQTLVIDGSNQPQHF

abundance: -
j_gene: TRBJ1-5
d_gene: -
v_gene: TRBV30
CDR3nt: TGTGCCTGGAGTATTGGGACCATGGGCAGCCAGCCCCAGCATTTT
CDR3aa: CAWSIGTMGSQPQHF

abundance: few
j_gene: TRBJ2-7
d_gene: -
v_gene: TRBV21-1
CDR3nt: TGTGCCAGCAGCAAAGAAGTGACAGGGGAGATATACGAGCAGTACTTC
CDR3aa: CASSKEVTGEIYEQYF

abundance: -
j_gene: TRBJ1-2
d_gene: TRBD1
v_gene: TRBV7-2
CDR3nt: TGTGCCAGCAGCACTAAAGACAGGGGGAAAAACTATGGCTACACCTTC
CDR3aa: CASSTKDRGKNYGYTF

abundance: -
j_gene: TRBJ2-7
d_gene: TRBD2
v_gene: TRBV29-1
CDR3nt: TGCAGCGTTGCGGTACTAGCGTCCTACGAGCAGTACTTC
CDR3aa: CSVAVLASYEQYF

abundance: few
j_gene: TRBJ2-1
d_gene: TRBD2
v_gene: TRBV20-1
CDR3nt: TGCAGTGCTGTAGCGGGTAGGCAAAATGAGCAGTTCTTC
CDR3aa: CSAVAGRQNEQFF

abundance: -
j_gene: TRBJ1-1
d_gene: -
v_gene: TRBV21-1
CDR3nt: TGTGCCAACAGCCCCCGGACAGTTTCGGCTTTCTTT
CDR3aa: CANSPRTVSAFF

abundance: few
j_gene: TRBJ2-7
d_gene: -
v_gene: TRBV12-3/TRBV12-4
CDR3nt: TGTGCCAGCAGTAAACTAGAAGGGCCGGTAAGGGGCTACGAGCAGTACTTC
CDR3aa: CASSKLEGPVRGYEQYF

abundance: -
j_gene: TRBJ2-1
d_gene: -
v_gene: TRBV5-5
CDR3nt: TGTGCCAGCAGCTACGGATCAGGGGAGTACCAAGAGACCCAGTTCTTC
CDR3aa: CASSYGSGEYQETQFF

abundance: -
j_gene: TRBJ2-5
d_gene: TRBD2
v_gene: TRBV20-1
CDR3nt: TGCAGTGCAGAAGCGGGGGTGTTCGGAGAGACCCAGTACTTC
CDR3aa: CSAEAGVFGETQYF

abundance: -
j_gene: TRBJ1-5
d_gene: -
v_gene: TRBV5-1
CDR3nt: TGCGCCAGCAAGCGGGACCCTTATAGCAATCAGCCCCAGCATTTT
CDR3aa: CASKRDPYSNQPQHF

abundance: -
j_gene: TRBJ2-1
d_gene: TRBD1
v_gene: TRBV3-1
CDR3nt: TGTGCCAGCAGCCAAGGTTGGGACAGGGCCTACAATGAGCAGTTCTTC
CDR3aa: CASSQGWDRAYNEQFF

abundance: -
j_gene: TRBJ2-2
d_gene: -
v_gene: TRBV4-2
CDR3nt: TGTGCCAGCAGATACTTGGACACCGGGGAGCTGTTTTTT
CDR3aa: CASRYLDTGELFF

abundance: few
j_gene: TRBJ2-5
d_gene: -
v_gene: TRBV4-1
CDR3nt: TGCGCCAGCAGCCAAGATGTTGCCCTTCGTGGAGAGACCCAGTACTTC
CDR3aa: CASSQDVALRGETQYF

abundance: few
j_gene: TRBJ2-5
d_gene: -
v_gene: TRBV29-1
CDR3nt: TGCAGCGTTGAAGATGTTCTGGGCCAAGAGACCCAGTACTTC
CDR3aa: CSVEDVLGQETQYF